This TCR beta chain is from a study of radiotherapy plus CTLA-4 blockade in lung cancer. For this clone: The antigen is unknown. Compared with germline, one end of the junction differs, possibly owing to a read error.

The germline V gene encodes CDR1 SNHLY and CDR2 FYNNEI. CDR3 length: 11 residues. TCRdb's copy holds only in-frame clones and misses some; the assay was immunoSEQ multiplex PCR. The sample has about 28,000 clones; about 72% are singletons. General study findings and limits: Among blood TCR repertoires after radiotherapy plus ipilimumab, tumor-derived clones expanded. In blood, early T cell clone dynamics reportedly predicted response best, together with interferon-beta.

The sample was peripheral blood, taken from a patient treated with radiotherapy plus ipilimumab. This TCR came from a human donor with non-small cell lung cancer who had stable disease on radiotherapy plus ipilimumab. The gene calls are TRBV2 and TRBJ1-2, with D perhaps matching TRBD1 (6 bases). The chain's CDR3 is CASSPEGGRGF. CDR3 in DNA: TGTGCCAGCAGCCCGGAGGGGGGCAGGGGCTTC.